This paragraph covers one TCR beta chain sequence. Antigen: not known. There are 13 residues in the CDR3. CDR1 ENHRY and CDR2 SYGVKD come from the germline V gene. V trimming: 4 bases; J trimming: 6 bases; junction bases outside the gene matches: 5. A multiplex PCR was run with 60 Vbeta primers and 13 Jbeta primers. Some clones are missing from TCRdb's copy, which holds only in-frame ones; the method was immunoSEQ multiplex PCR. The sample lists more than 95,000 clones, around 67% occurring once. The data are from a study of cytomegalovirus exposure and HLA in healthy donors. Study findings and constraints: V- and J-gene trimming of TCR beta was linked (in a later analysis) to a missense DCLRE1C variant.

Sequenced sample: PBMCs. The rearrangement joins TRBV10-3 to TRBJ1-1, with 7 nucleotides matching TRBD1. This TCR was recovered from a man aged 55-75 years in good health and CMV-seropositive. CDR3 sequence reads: CAISVGRGAEAFF. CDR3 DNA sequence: TGTGCCATCAGTGTGGGCAGGGGGGCTGAAGCTTTCTTT.